Only a few counts were recorded for the clone carrying this TCR beta chain. Its antigen is still unknown. Here immunoSEQ multiplex PCR was the method, and the copy in TCRdb shows in-frame clones only, minus some. The sample carries about 6,300 clones, roughly 65% recorded once. The sample belongs to a study of CD8 T cell repertoires and HIV-1 epitope variants. As for the study in general: Controls included no peptide, Ebola AY9 epitope, and a CMV, EBV, flu pool. Tested: three Gag epitope families, Nef HW9 and YT9. Equal numbers of autologous T cell-negative cells presented antigen to enriched T cells.

The CDR3 contains 16 residues. Trimming cost V 5 bases and J 3 bases; bases outside gene matches: 3. Per germline, CDR1 MNHEY and CDR2 SMNVEV (reference sequence). Study-wide points: Roughly nine antigen-specific TCR beta clonotypes were found; more than five seemed cross-reactive to variants.

The sequence was obtained from a male donor with HIV. Sequencing was performed on cultured CD8+ T cells derived from PBMCs. This chain uses TRBV27 with TRBJ2-1; 14 bases match TRBD2. CDR3 DNA: TGTGCCAGCAGTCAAGGGACTAGCGGGAGCTACAATGAGCAGTTCTTC. As protein: CASSQGTSGSYNEQFF.